The 26 T cell receptor beta chains in this list originate from one sample, sequenced in a study of blood T cell repertoires in COVID-19. Only in-frame clones appear in the TCRdb table, and some are missing; sequencing was by immunoSEQ multiplex PCR. The table includes about 77,000 clones, about 88% detected once. The material sequenced was peripheral blood. These receptors originate from an elderly woman with active or convalescent COVID-19.

The gene calls are TRBV19 and TRBJ2-1, with a possible D match to TRBD2 (6 bases). This CDR3 is built from 15 residues. The germline V and J ends were trimmed by 7 bases and 7 bases, with 20 bases remaining between them. CDR1 and CDR2 from the germline V gene are LNHDA and SQIVND (reference sequence). CDR3 in amino acids: CASNNGGRISNEQFF. In DNA, the CDR3 is TGTGCCAGTAATAACGGGGGACGGATCAGTAATGAGCAGTTCTTC.

The chain uses TRBV18 and TRBJ2-7; D gene unclear. The CDR3 has 12 residues. The germline V and J ends were trimmed by 3 bases and 5 bases, with 8 bases remaining between them. Germline loops: CDR1 KGHSH, CDR2 LQKENI. The CDR3 protein is CASSPGPHEQYF. The CDR3 region has the DNA TGTGCCAGCTCACCGGGCCCGCACGAGCAGTACTTC.

V is TRBV27 and J is TRBJ2-1, with 8 bases aligning to TRBD1. The V and J ends lost 6 bases and 4 bases, in that order; junction bases with no gene match: 5. CDR3 length: 14 amino acids. CDR1 MNHEY and CDR2 SMNVEV come from the germline V gene (reference sequence). The DNA for the CDR3 is TGTGCCAGCAGCGGGGGACAGGCGTACAATGAGCAGTTCTTC. It specifies CASSGGQAYNEQFF.

J is TRBJ1-2 and V is TRBV30; the D is unclear. Germline lookup yields CDR1 GTSNPN and CDR2 SVGIG (reference sequence). The CDR3 runs to 11 residues. The V end lost 3 bases, the J end lost 4 bases, and 6 bases lay between the germline ends. As DNA, the CDR3 is TGTGCCTGGAGAGCCTTCTATGGCTACACCTTC. This translates into CAWRAFYGYTF.

The rearrangement joins TRBV28 to TRBJ2-5; D possibly corresponds to TRBD2 (6 bases). Germline CDR1 is MDHEN and CDR2 is SYDVKM. V shed 2 bases and J shed 4 bases, with 14 bases lying between them. This CDR3 has 15 amino acids. CDR3 in DNA: TGTGCCAGCAGTTTAGGAGGGACCCAGTCAGAGACCCAGTACTTC. Protein sequence: CASSLGGTQSETQYF.

As DNA, the CDR3 is TGTGCCAGCAGTTGGGACCGGACAGGGGGCCACTATGGCTACACCTTC. It encodes CASSWDRTGGHYGYTF. The chain couples TRBV27 to TRBJ1-2, with 11 positions matching TRBD1. Looked up from germline, CDR1 is MNHEY and CDR2 is SMNVEV (reference sequence). The CDR3 contains 16 residues. Trimming cost V 4 bases and J 3 bases; bases outside gene matches: 7.

The V call is TRBV3-1 (or the pseudogene TRBV3-2), the J call TRBJ1-2; D not resolved. The CDR3 is made up of 13 amino acids. Germline-derived CDR1 and CDR2 are LGHDT and YNNKEL (reference sequence). Trimming shortened V by 4 bases and J by 1 base, and 7 bases separated the two germline ends. CDR3 DNA: TGTGCCAGCAGCCGCCTAGGTAACTATGGCTACACCTTC. It is translated as CASSRLGNYGYTF.

This clone was seen just once. The chain employs TRBV27 and TRBJ2-5; 11 nucleotides agree with TRBD2. The CDR3 sequence is 17 residues long. Trimming took 8 bases from V and 4 from J; bases not matched to a gene: 15. The germline gives CDR1 MNHEY, CDR2 SMNVEV (reference sequence). The CDR3 DNA is TGTGCCAGCCGACCTCTACTAGCGGGGGCCCGAGGAGAGACCCAGTACTTC. It encodes CASRPLLAGARGETQYF.

This chain joins TRBV3-1 (or the pseudogene TRBV3-2) and TRBJ2-1; 8 positions match TRBD1. V lost 6 bases and J lost 9; bases outside the gene matches: 1. Looked up from germline, CDR1 is LGHDT and CDR2 is YNNKEL (reference sequence). This CDR3 spans 11 amino acids. CDR3 region: CASSDRGEQFF. CDR3 nucleotides: TGTGCCAGCAGTGACAGGGGTGAGCAGTTCTTC.

The chain is built from TRBV29-1 and TRBJ1-2; unclear D gene. Germline V gene data show CDR1 as SQVTM and CDR2 as ANQGSEA. There are 14 residues in the CDR3. Trimming left V 5 bases short and J 8 bases short, with 21 bases between. CDR3 amino acids: CSVSHAVLTRGYTF. The CDR3 nucleotides are TGCAGCGTTTCTCACGCTGTTCTGACTAGAGGCTACACCTTC.

The chain couples TRBV19 to TRBJ2-1; perhaps TRBD2 as D (6 bases). This CDR3 is 18 amino acids long. In germline, CDR1 is LNHDA, CDR2 SQIVND (reference sequence). Trimming stripped 0 bases from V and 8 bases from J, with 23 bases between. The CDR3 reads CASSIDVWGPGRRDEQFF. In nucleotides, the CDR3 is TGTGCCAGTAGTATAGATGTATGGGGACCAGGGAGGCGAGATGAGCAGTTCTTC.

This chain joins TRBV5-1 and TRBJ1-5; D gene uncertain. V shed 2 bases and J shed 5 bases, with 8 bases lying between them. The CDR3 extends over 13 amino acids. Germline CDR1 is SGHRS and CDR2 is YFSETQ. This CDR3 reads CASSLLPDQPQHF. The CDR3 nucleotides read TGCGCCAGCAGCTTATTACCGGATCAGCCCCAGCATTTT. Full variable domain (rest looked up from reference TRBV5-1 and TRBJ1-5): KAGVTQTPRYLIKTRGQQVTLSCSPISGHRSVSWYQQTPGQGLQFLFEYFSETQRNKGNFPGRFSGRQFSNSRSEMNVSTLELGDSALYLCASSLLPDQPQHFGDGTRLSIL.

The V and J genes are TRBV18 and TRBJ2-3; maybe TRBD1 (6 bases). CDR3 length equals 15 residues. V shed 0 bases and J shed 5 bases, with 12 bases lying between them. Germline V gives CDR1 KGHSH, CDR2 LQKENI. The CDR3 sequence is CASSPPNRVGDTQYF. The CDR3 nucleotides are TGTGCCAGCTCACCACCCAACAGGGTTGGAGATACGCAGTATTTT.

The V call is TRBV6-6, the J call TRBJ2-2, with TRBD1 matching over 7 bases. The CDR3 length is 15 residues. The germline V gene encodes CDR1 MNHNY and CDR2 SVGAGI (reference sequence). The trim removed 7 bases at V and 2 bases at J, leaving 7 bases unmatched. The CDR3 region is CASILRQGNTGELFF. The CDR3 nucleotides read TGTGCCAGCATTCTGAGACAGGGTAACACCGGGGAGCTGTTTTTT.

The rearrangement uses TRBV30 and TRBJ1-2; 8 nucleotides agree with TRBD1. The CDR3 covers 13 residues. Looked up from germline, CDR1 is GTSNPN and CDR2 is SVGIG (reference sequence). Trimming removed 3 bases from V and 5 bases from J; junction bases left unmatched: 5. In DNA form, the CDR3 reads TGTGCCTGGAGCAGGGGGCGGGGGTATGGCTACACCTTC. This codes for CAWSRGRGYGYTF.

The genes are TRBV6-5 and TRBJ2-7; D not certain. The V end was cut by 6 bases, the J end by 6 bases, with 18 bases between. Germline V CDR1 and CDR2: MNHEY, SVGAGI. The CDR3 runs to 14 residues. The chain's CDR3 is CASSFRELNSEQYF. The CDR3 coding sequence is TGTGCCAGCAGCTTTAGAGAACTTAACTCCGAGCAGTACTTC.

The V and J genes are TRBV7-9 and TRBJ1-4; 10 bases line up with TRBD1. V shed 3 bases and J 15 bases; nucleotides not matched to a gene: 4. The CDR3 runs 12 residues. Germline CDR1 is SEHNR and CDR2 is FQNEAQ (reference sequence). CDR3 bases: TGTGCCAGCAGCTTCGCGGGACAGGGGTTGTTTTTT. Translated: CASSFAGQGLFF. Full variable domain (outside the CDR3, taken from reference TRBV7-9 and TRBJ1-4): DTGVSQNPRHKITKRGQNVTFRCDPISEHNRLYWYRQTLGQGPEFLTYFQNEAQLEKSRLLSDRFSAERPKGSFSTLEIQRTEQGDSAMYLCASSFAGQGLFFGSGTQLSVL.

CDR3 amino acids: CAWHRQGGNEKLFF. CDR3 coding DNA: TGTGCCTGGCACAGACAGGGGGGTAATGAAAAACTGTTTTTT. This chain links TRBV30 with TRBJ1-4; 9 nucleotides match TRBD1. J lost 4 bases, V lost 5 bases, and 5 bases had no gene match. The V gene's germline CDR1 is GTSNPN and CDR2 SVGIG (reference sequence). There are 14 residues in the CDR3.

The J gene is TRBJ1-1, the V gene TRBV15, with a possible D match to TRBD1 (6 bases). The V gene lost 4 bases and the J gene lost 2 bases, with 8 bases spanning the gap. The CDR3 contains 13 residues. From germline, CDR1 is LNHNV and CDR2 YYDKDF (reference sequence). The CDR3 loop reads CATSIQGNTEAFF. CDR3 bases: TGTGCCACCAGCATACAGGGTAACACTGAAGCTTTCTTT.

This clone was seen more than once but under ten times. V gene TRBV9 combines with J gene TRBJ1-3; 9 bases are a match to TRBD1. V gave up 3 bases and J gave up 2 bases; unmatched junction bases: 3. From germline, CDR1 is SGDLS and CDR2 YYNGEE. The CDR3 totals 15 residues. This CDR3 reads CASSATGGPGNTIYF. CDR3 in DNA: TGTGCCAGCAGCGCCACAGGGGGCCCTGGAAACACCATATATTTT.

This sequence joins TRBV7-2 and TRBJ2-1, with 14 bases that match TRBD2. Germline V CDR1 and CDR2: SGHTA, FQGNSA. The CDR3 has 16 residues. The V segment lost 5 bases and the J segment 4 bases; nucleotides outside the gene matches: 4. DNA of the CDR3: TGTGCCAGCAGCCGGACTAGCGGGGGGAGTTACAATGAGCAGTTCTTC. Its protein product is CASSRTSGGSYNEQFF.

Worth noting for this clone: Its ends do not fully match the called genes, so a read error is possible. The rearrangement uses TRBV12-5 and TRBJ1-4; 11 bases align to TRBD1. Per the germline V gene, CDR1 is LGHNT and CDR2 is FRNRAP. The CDR3 has 16 residues. The CDR3 bases are TGTGCTAGTGTTTTGGGACAGGGGGGAACTAATGAAAAACTGTTTTTT. Its protein product is CASVLGQGGTNEKLFF.

The gene calls are TRBV6-5 and TRBJ1-1; perhaps TRBD1 as D (6 bases). Germline V gene sequence: CDR1 MNHEY, CDR2 SVGAGI. Between the trimmed V and J ends, which lost 4 bases and 4 bases, there was a span of 19 bases. This CDR3 spans 16 amino acids. CDR3 residues: CASSWTPQGRVTEAFF. The CDR3 DNA reads TGTGCCAGCAGTTGGACACCACAGGGACGGGTCACTGAAGCTTTCTTT.

This sequence joins TRBV7-2 and TRBJ1-1; no definite D call. V was trimmed by 0 bases and J by 0 bases, leaving 11 bases between them. The germline CDR1 and CDR2 sequences are SGHTA and FQGNSA. The CDR3 has 16 residues. CDR3 sequence (DNA): TGTGCCAGCAGCTTAGCGCCCGCAGGTATGAACACTGAAGCTTTCTTT. The encoded protein is CASSLAPAGMNTEAFF.

In its sample, this clone was seen once. This chain connects TRBV5-3 to TRBJ1-4; possible D gene TRBD1, 5 bases. TRBV5-3 is recorded as an ORF, its role being uncertain. V was cut by 3 bases and J by 7 bases, with 16 bases left in between. The CDR3 consists of 15 residues. The CDR3 here is CARSWGRGLGEKLFF. CDR3 in DNA: TGTGCCAGAAGCTGGGGCCGGGGACTGGGTGAAAAACTGTTTTTT.

There are many counts of this clone. This chain joins TRBV5-8 and TRBJ2-2, with TRBD2 matching over 8 bases. The J segment lost 5 bases and the V segment lost 1 base, leaving 7 bases of the junction unmatched. The CDR3 loop spans 16 amino acids. The germline V gene has CDR1 SGHTS and CDR2 YDEGEE. Here the CDR3 reads CASSLKGTRGTGELFF. The CDR3 DNA sequence: TGTGCCAGCAGCTTGAAGGGGACTAGAGGTACCGGGGAGCTGTTTTTT.